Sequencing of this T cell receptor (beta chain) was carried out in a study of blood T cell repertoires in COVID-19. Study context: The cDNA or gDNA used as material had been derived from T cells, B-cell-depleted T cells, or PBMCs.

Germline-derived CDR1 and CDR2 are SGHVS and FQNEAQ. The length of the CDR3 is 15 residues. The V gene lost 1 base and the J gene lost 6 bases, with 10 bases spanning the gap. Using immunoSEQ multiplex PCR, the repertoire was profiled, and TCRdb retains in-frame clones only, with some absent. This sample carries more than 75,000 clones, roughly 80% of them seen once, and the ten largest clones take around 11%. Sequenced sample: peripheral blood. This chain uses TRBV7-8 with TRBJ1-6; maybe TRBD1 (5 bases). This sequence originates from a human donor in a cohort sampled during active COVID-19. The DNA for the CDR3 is TGTGCCAGCAGCTTAGAACGGGGGTTTAATTCACCCCTCCACTTT. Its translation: CASSLERGFNSPLHF.